These 2 T cell receptor beta chains came from one sample sequenced in a study of vaccination and CD4 T cells after COVID-19. The time point is: late sampling 161 to 241 days after vaccination in three convalescent patients. Treatment specified: roughly ten-day PBMC culture with coronavirus spike peptide pools or control peptides (ViraFEST assay). Oncomine TCR Beta short-read sequencing was applied to DNA from cultured CD4+ T cells. One entry per CDR3 protein, called by TCRdb with MiXCR from the PCR reads. The sample holds tens of thousands of distinct CDR3 sequences, less than 45% seen once. What these receptors recognize is not known. The sequencing used CD4+ T cells from blood, cultured in vitro, collected about 7 months after SARS-CoV-2 vaccination. The receptors come from a human donor who had recovered from COVID-19.

This clonotype was detected only a few times. The rearrangement links TRBV27 to TRBJ2-5, with 12 nucleotides matching TRBD2. CDR1 is MNHEY and CDR2 is SMNVEV in the germline V gene (reference sequence). This CDR3 region has 17 residues. The junction had 12 bases not matched to a gene; V was cut back by 6 bases and J by 4 bases. The CDR3 bases are TGTGCCAGCAGCTCTAGCGGGAGGGCGTATGTAGGAGAGACCCAGTACTTC. Translated, it gives CASSSSGRAYVGETQYF.

The chain joins TRBV7-9 to TRBJ2-5, with a possible D match to TRBD2 (5 bases). The V and J ends lost 3 bases and 1 base respectively, with 9 bases between them. This CDR3 comprises 14 residues. Germline CDR1 SEHNR, CDR2 FQNEAQ (reference sequence). CDR3 protein: CASSFSSIQETQYF. The DNA for the CDR3 is TGTGCCAGCAGCTTTTCTAGCATCCAAGAGACCCAGTACTTC. The variable domain in full, completed from reference TRBV7-9 and TRBJ2-5, reads DTGVSQNPRHKITKRGQNVTFRCDPISEHNRLYWYRQTLGQGPEFLTYFQNEAQLEKSRLLSDRFSAERPKGSFSTLEIQRTEQGDSAMYLCASSFSSIQETQYFGPGTRLLVL.